A selection of T cell receptor beta chains follows, all from one sample in a study of cytomegalovirus exposure and HLA in healthy donors. Assay: immunoSEQ multiplex PCR; the TCRdb copy retains only in-frame clones and omits some. The sample lists around 150,000 clones, roughly 84% seen once, with about a tenth in the top ten. Source material: PBMCs. All receptors come from a man aged 30 to 45 in good health and CMV-seropositive. Both conserved end residues are part of each CDR3. The D gene is left open where the match is weak. Clone size, where shown, is once, few, many, or a class for clones that have expanded.

D gene: NA; J gene: TRBJ2-7; clone size: NA; V gene: TRBV29-1; CDR3 DNA: TGCAGCGTTGAATTAGCGGCGCAGGGGGCCTACGAGCAGTACTTC; CDR3 protein: CSVELAAQGAYEQYF
D gene: NA; J gene: TRBJ2-7; clone size: NA; V gene: TRBV7-2; CDR3 DNA: TGTGCCAGCAGTTCGGGGTCGGAATCCTACGAGCAGTACTTC; CDR3 protein: CASSSGSESYEQYF
D gene: TRBD1; J gene: TRBJ2-7; clone size: NA; V gene: TRBV28; CDR3 DNA: TGTGCCAGCAGTTCGCCGGGACAGGGAAAGTCCGAGCAGTACTTC; CDR3 protein: CASSSPGQGKSEQYF
D gene: NA; J gene: TRBJ2-7; clone size: NA; V gene: TRBV7-8; CDR3 DNA: TGTGCCAGCAGCTTAGCCCTGAGCTCCTACGAGCAGTACTTC; CDR3 protein: CASSLALSSYEQYF
D gene: TRBD1; J gene: TRBJ1-2; clone size: few; V gene: TRBV6-5; CDR3 DNA: TGTGCCAGCAGGAAGACAGGGGGTCGAGATGGCTACACCTTC; CDR3 protein: CASRKTGGRDGYTF
D gene: NA; J gene: TRBJ2-3; clone size: NA; V gene: TRBV9; CDR3 DNA: TGTGCCAGCAGCCCTGCGGGGACCGGCTGGGATACGCAGTATTTT; CDR3 protein: CASSPAGTGWDTQYF
D gene: NA; J gene: TRBJ2-2; clone size: NA; V gene: TRBV5-6; CDR3 DNA: TGTGCCAGCGCTCCACTTAACACCGGGGAGCTGTTTTTT; CDR3 protein: CASAPLNTGELFF
D gene: TRBD2; J gene: TRBJ2-1; clone size: NA; V gene: TRBV4-1; CDR3 DNA: TGCGCCAGCAGCCCCAGGCCTAGCGGGGAGGATGAGCAGTTCTTC; CDR3 protein: CASSPRPSGEDEQFF
D gene: NA; J gene: TRBJ2-1; clone size: NA; V gene: TRBV28; CDR3 DNA: TGTGCCAGCAGCCCCGTTAACTTAGCGGAATACAATGAGCAGTTCTTC; CDR3 protein: CASSPVNLAEYNEQFF
D gene: NA; J gene: TRBJ1-6; clone size: NA; V gene: TRBV5-4; CDR3 DNA: TGTGCCAGCAGCCCCCGAGGGTCCAATAATTCACCCCTCCACTTT; CDR3 protein: CASSPRGSNNSPLHF
D gene: TRBD1; J gene: TRBJ1-1; clone size: NA; V gene: TRBV27; CDR3 DNA: TGTGCCAGCAGTACGACAGGGGGCCGGACTGAAGCTTTCTTT; CDR3 protein: CASSTTGGRTEAFF
D gene: NA; J gene: TRBJ1-1; clone size: few; V gene: TRBV5-6; CDR3 DNA: TGTGCCAGCAGCCAATACAGTGAAGCTTTCTTT; CDR3 protein: CASSQYSEAFF
D gene: TRBD2; J gene: TRBJ2-3; clone size: NA; V gene: TRBV4-3; CDR3 DNA: TGCGCCAGCAGCCAAGAAGCGGGGGCGGTAGATACGCAGTATTTT; CDR3 protein: CASSQEAGAVDTQYF
D gene: NA; J gene: TRBJ2-7; clone size: NA; V gene: TRBV15; CDR3 DNA: TGTGCCACCAGCAGAGGCGGGCGCTACGAGCAGTACTTC; CDR3 protein: CATSRGGRYEQYF
D gene: TRBD2; J gene: TRBJ2-5; clone size: NA; V gene: TRBV11-2; CDR3 DNA: TGTGCCAGCAGCGGCCAGCGGGAGGGCGGAGAGACCCAGTACTTC; CDR3 protein: CASSGQREGGETQYF
D gene: TRBD1; J gene: TRBJ2-7; clone size: few; V gene: TRBV10-3; CDR3 DNA: TGTGCCATCAATGGGGACAGGAGCTCCTACGAGCAGTACTTC; CDR3 protein: CAINGDRSSYEQYF
D gene: TRBD2; J gene: TRBJ2-7; clone size: few; V gene: TRBV2; CDR3 DNA: TGTGCCAGCAGAGGGAGGGACTACCTCTACGAGCAGTACTTC; CDR3 protein: CASRGRDYLYEQYF
D gene: NA; J gene: TRBJ2-7; clone size: few; V gene: TRBV2; CDR3 DNA: TGTGCCAGCAGGGCTAGCAGCCAAGCCTACGAGCAGTACTTC; CDR3 protein: CASRASSQAYEQYF
D gene: NA; J gene: TRBJ2-3; clone size: NA; V gene: TRBV9; CDR3 DNA: TGTGCCAGCAGCGTACGCGGGACGGGGATTGCAGATACGCAGTATTTT; CDR3 protein: CASSVRGTGIADTQYF
D gene: TRBD1; J gene: TRBJ1-6; clone size: NA; V gene: TRBV5-4; CDR3 DNA: TGTGCCAGCAGCCAAGGACAGGGGGCAAATTCACCCCTCCACTTT; CDR3 protein: CASSQGQGANSPLHF
D gene: TRBD1; J gene: TRBJ2-1; clone size: NA; V gene: TRBV7-2; CDR3 DNA: TGTGCCAGCAGCCTGGACAGGGCCAATGAGCAGTTCTTC; CDR3 protein: CASSLDRANEQFF
D gene: TRBD1; J gene: TRBJ1-2; clone size: NA; V gene: TRBV2; CDR3 DNA: TGTGCCAGCAGTTCCGGGACAGGGGGCTTCTATGGCTACACCTTC; CDR3 protein: CASSSGTGGFYGYTF